This TCR beta chain was sequenced in a study of human T cells and chemical hapten exposure. Study overall: Small discrepancies in pooled library volume mainly accounted for the varying TCR yields per sample.

This clonotype appeared a few times. Time point here: pre-sensitization, week 0. The sample's treatment: therapeutic diphenylcyclopropenone sensitization with weekly scalp DPC. Via MiXCR, TCRdb re-called the RACE reads, giving one row per CDR3 protein. The sample has some 360,000 distinct CDR3 sequences, approximately 5.1% seen once. Looked up from germline, CDR1 is MNHEY and CDR2 is SVGAGI. V shed 6 bases and J shed 8 bases, with 25 bases lying between them. The CDR3 has 17 residues. The material sequenced was whole blood, taken in connection with sensitization to the hapten diphenylcyclopropenone (DPC). The chain carries TRBV6-5 and TRBJ1-4, with a possible D match to TRBD1 (5 bases). The receptor was derived from a woman aged 50 to 60 with alopecia areata. Some clones in this sample may be carry-over from other donors' samples. DNA for the CDR3: TGTGCCAGCAGGAGGAGTCCCCACAGAGAGGGACGGGAAAAACTGTTTTTT. Translation gives CASRRSPHREGREKLFF.